The 32 T cell receptor beta chains in this list originate from one sample, sequenced in a study of cytomegalovirus exposure and HLA in healthy donors. 13 Jbeta primers and 60 Vbeta primers were used for the PCR. The data were produced by immunoSEQ multiplex PCR, yet TCRdb's version contains in-frame clones alone and is incomplete. The sample records 130,000 or so clones, more than 60% being singletons. Sequenced material: PBMCs. These TCRs come from a female donor in good health and CMV-seronegative.

The chain couples TRBV13 to TRBJ2-7, with TRBD1 identical over 9 bases. V gave up 5 bases and J gave up 2 bases; unmatched junction bases: 4. The CDR3 totals 14 residues. In germline, CDR1 is PRHDT, CDR2 FYEKMQ (reference sequence). The CDR3 DNA reads as TGTGCCAGCAGCCGACAGGGGGAAGCCTACGAGCAGTACTTC. Amino acids: CASSRQGEAYEQYF.

CDR3 in amino acids: CASSARQGLDTEAFF. CDR3 bases: TGTGCCAGCAGTGCCAGACAGGGTCTGGACACTGAAGCTTTCTTT. The chain links TRBV6-1 to TRBJ1-1; 7 bases fit TRBD1. CDR3 length equals 15 residues. J was trimmed by 3 bases and V by 4 bases; bases with no gene match: 8. Germline-derived CDR1 and CDR2 are MNHNS and SASEGT.

The chain is built from TRBV2 and TRBJ2-7; TRBD2 agrees at 7 bases. The junction had 7 bases not matched to a gene; V was cut back by 1 base and J by 7 bases. From germline, CDR1 is SNHLY and CDR2 FYNNEI. This CDR3 has 14 amino acids. CDR3 sequence: CASSEEGGACEQYF. The CDR3 nucleotides read TGTGCCAGCAGTGAAGAGGGAGGGGCGTGTGAGCAGTACTTC.

This clone showed up just once. The chain links TRBV11-2 to TRBJ2-2, with a possible D match to TRBD2 (5 bases). The CDR3 spans 15 residues. V lost 0 bases, J lost 5 bases, and 10 bases lay in between. CDR1 is SGHAT, CDR2 FQNNGV, per germline. Here the CDR3 reads CASSLDRRGTGELFF. The CDR3 DNA sequence: TGTGCCAGCAGCTTAGATCGGAGAGGGACCGGGGAGCTGTTTTTT. The variable domain in full, with the rest retrieved from reference TRBV11-2 and TRBJ2-2, is EAGVAQSPRYKIIEKRQSVAFWCNPISGHATLYWYQQILGQGPKLLIQFQNNGVVDDSQLPKDRFSAERLKGVDSTLKIQPAKLEDSAVYLCASSLDRRGTGELFFGEGSRLTVL.

This rearrangement joins TRBV2 to TRBJ2-3; TRBD2 matches at 8 bases. Trimming at V came to 1 base and at J to 0 bases, leaving 3 bases not matched to a gene. Looked up from germline, CDR1 is SNHLY and CDR2 is FYNNEI. The CDR3 runs to 16 residues. This CDR3 reads CASSEVPSGSTDTQYF. The CDR3 DNA reads TGTGCCAGCAGTGAAGTGCCTAGCGGGAGCACAGATACGCAGTATTTT.

This clone appeared many times. J is TRBJ2-3 and V is TRBV2; a possible D gene is TRBD2 (6 bases). Germline loops: CDR1 SNHLY, CDR2 FYNNEI. The CDR3 spans 14 residues. V lost 5 bases, J lost 1 base, and 10 bases lay in between. The CDR3 sequence: CASSPGGGTDTQYF. In nucleotides, the CDR3 is TGTGCCAGCAGTCCCGGGGGTGGCACAGATACGCAGTATTTT.

The chain uses TRBV11-2 and TRBJ2-3; D perhaps matches TRBD2 (7 bases). Germline CDR1 SGHAT, CDR2 FQNNGV. Trimming pared 1 base from V and 1 base from J, leaving 18 bases between. This CDR3 has 18 amino acids. DNA for the CDR3: TGTGCCAGCAGCTTAGCTTTAAGACTAGCAGGGGGCACAGATACGCAGTATTTT. It codes for CASSLALRLAGGTDTQYF.

Comments on this clone: Other DNA sequences from this sample encode an identical CDR3 as well. V and J are TRBV5-1 and TRBJ2-3, with a weak D call TRBD2 (6 bases). The CDR3 is 15 residues long. Trimming removed 1 base from V and 3 bases from J, with 12 bases in between. Germline-derived CDR1 and CDR2 are SGHRS and YFSETQ. The CDR3 spells CASSLRGLGTDTQYF. For the CDR3, the DNA is TGCGCCAGCAGCTTGAGGGGACTCGGGACAGATACGCAGTATTTT.

This chain links TRBV13 with TRBJ2-3; 8 bases fit TRBD1. CDR3 length: 15 amino acids. Germline CDR1 and CDR2: PRHDT and FYEKMQ (reference sequence). The J segment lost 1 base and the V segment lost 4 bases, leaving 4 bases of the junction unmatched. This chain's CDR3 is CASSSPGQGTDTQYF. In DNA, the CDR3 is TGTGCCAGCAGCTCCCCGGGACAGGGCACAGATACGCAGTATTTT.

V usage is TRBV5-1 and J usage is TRBJ2-4; D ambiguous. The V end was cut by 0 bases, the J end by 14 bases, with 15 bases between. Germline lookup yields CDR1 SGHRS and CDR2 YFSETQ. The CDR3 loop spans 13 amino acids. CDR3 bases: TGCGCCAGCAGCTTGGGGCACGCGGAGTACGAGTACTTC. Translating it yields CASSLGHAEYEYF. Looking up the rest from reference TRBV5-1 and TRBJ2-4 gives the full variable domain: KAGVTQTPRYLIKTRGQQVTLSCSPISGHRSVSWYQQTPGQGLQFLFEYFSETQRNKGNFPGRFSGRQFSNSRSEMNVSTLELGDSALYLCASSLGHAEYEYFGAGTRLSVL.

With regard to this clone: Germline is not matched at one junction end, which may reflect a read error. This chain uses TRBV28 with TRBJ2-3; D is undetermined. The CDR3 runs 13 residues. CDR1 is MDHEN, CDR2 SYDVKM, per germline. This chain's CDR3 is CASSLVGTDTQYF. The CDR3 DNA is TGTGCCAGCAGTTTAGTTGGCACGGATACGCAGTATTTT.

The V call is TRBV7-8, the J call TRBJ2-1; 10 bases are a match to TRBD1. CDR1 is SGHVS, CDR2 FQNEAQ, per germline. CDR3 length: 15 amino acids. V was pared by 5 bases and J by 4 bases, with 5 bases of the junction left unmatched. The CDR3: CASSPDRGRYNEQFF. The CDR3, as DNA: TGTGCCAGCAGCCCCGACAGGGGGCGGTACAATGAGCAGTTCTTC.

V gene TRBV19 combines with J gene TRBJ1-2; 11 bases fit TRBD1. The V gene end was trimmed by 2 bases and the J gene end by 7 bases; junction bases not matched to a gene: 6. Germline V gene sequence: CDR1 LNHDA, CDR2 SQIVND (reference sequence). This CDR3 is built from 15 residues. The CDR3, as DNA: TGTGCCAGTAGTATACGACGGGACAGGGGGGGTGGCTACACCTTC. Encoded protein: CASSIRRDRGGGYTF.

This clone occurred a few times. The chain employs TRBV6-5 and TRBJ1-3; D is possibly TRBD1 (6 bases). Trimming cost V 7 bases and J 3 bases, with 10 bases left between them. This CDR3 is 13 amino acids long. Germline V gene sequence: CDR1 MNHEY, CDR2 SVGAGI. The CDR3 protein is CASIQGFGNTIYF. CDR3 coding DNA: TGTGCCAGCATTCAGGGGTTTGGAAACACCATATATTTT.

This sequence joins TRBV28 and TRBJ1-5; 7 bases are a match to TRBD1. Trimming removed 10 bases from V and 1 base from J; junction bases left unmatched: 7. Germline-derived CDR1 and CDR2 are MDHEN and SYDVKM. The CDR3 length is 14 residues. In DNA, the CDR3 is TGTGCCATACAGACAGGGCAAAGCAATCAGCCCCAGCATTTT. Protein: CAIQTGQSNQPQHF.

The chain has TRBV4-1 and TRBJ2-7, with a weak D call TRBD1 (6 bases). The germline gives CDR1 MGHRA, CDR2 YSYEKL. The CDR3 has 14 residues. Trimming took 1 base from V and 3 from J, leaving 10 bases between them. This chain's CDR3 is CASSQVLQGYEQYF. The CDR3, as DNA: TGCGCCAGCAGCCAAGTACTACAGGGCTACGAGCAGTACTTC.

The V and J genes are TRBV29-1 and TRBJ2-1; 10 bases map to TRBD2. The CDR3 is made up of 15 amino acids. Germline-derived CDR1 and CDR2 are SQVTM and ANQGSEA. With 3 bases clipped from V and 4 bases from J, the junction kept 6 bases outside the gene matches. The chain's CDR3 is CSVEGLAGEYNEQFF. The CDR3 bases are TGCAGCGTTGAGGGCCTAGCGGGGGAGTACAATGAGCAGTTCTTC.

This sequence joins TRBV7-8 and TRBJ1-1; D remains unclear. The germline gives CDR1 SGHVS, CDR2 FQNEAQ. The V and J ends lost 5 bases and 2 bases respectively, with 18 bases between them. This CDR3 is 16 amino acids long. This chain's CDR3 is CASSHNQMAVNTEAFF. The CDR3, as DNA: TGTGCCAGCAGCCACAACCAAATGGCAGTTAACACTGAAGCTTTCTTT.

V is TRBV7-3 and J is TRBJ2-2; D is possibly TRBD1 (5 bases). Germline CDR1 SGHTA, CDR2 FQGTGA. V was shortened by 2 bases and J by 4 bases, with 14 bases between the two germline ends. The CDR3 sequence is 16 residues long. The CDR3 DNA is TGTGCCAGCAGCTTAGCATGGGGCGCAGGCACCGGGGAGCTGTTTTTT. Protein product: CASSLAWGAGTGELFF.

The chain recombines TRBV7-9 with TRBJ1-2; 8 bases fit TRBD1. Trimming took 5 bases from V and 5 from J; bases not matched to a gene: 7. Germline assignment: CDR1 SEHNR and CDR2 FQNEAQ (reference sequence). The CDR3 is 14 residues long. This chain's CDR3 is CASSLTGGRYGYTF. The CDR3 coding sequence is TGTGCCAGCAGCCTAACAGGGGGGAGATATGGCTACACCTTC.

Details on this clone: The sample holds other DNA sequences that translate to the same CDR3. CDR3 DNA: TGTGCCAGCAGAACGGGAGTGAACACTGAAGCTTTCTTT. Amino acid sequence: CASRTGVNTEAFF. The J gene is TRBJ1-1, the V gene TRBV25-1, with D uncertain. The length of the CDR3 is 13 residues. Germline V gene data show CDR1 as MGHDK and CDR2 as SYGVNS. V dropped 6 bases and J dropped 0 bases, with 8 bases sitting between them.

V usage is TRBV30 and J usage is TRBJ1-2; no definite D call. CDR1 is GTSNPN and CDR2 is SVGIG in the germline V gene (reference sequence). This CDR3 is 13 amino acids long. Trimming pared 2 bases from V and 9 bases from J, leaving 16 bases between. The CDR3 DNA sequence: TGTGCCTGGAGTCTGCAGGTGCAGGCCCGCTACACCTTC. This encodes CAWSLQVQARYTF.

This rearrangement joins TRBV7-9 to TRBJ2-7, with 7 bases matching TRBD2. J gave up 6 bases and V 5 bases, and 10 bases lay outside the gene matches. Looked up from germline, CDR1 is SEHNR and CDR2 is FQNEAQ (reference sequence). This CDR3 region has 14 residues. Here the CDR3 DNA reads TGTGCCAGCAGCGTCCAGGCGGGAGTGGGCGAGCAGTACTTC. It encodes CASSVQAGVGEQYF.

The rearrangement joins TRBV2 to TRBJ2-5, with 7 bases that match TRBD1. With 2 bases clipped from V and 2 bases from J, the junction kept 5 bases outside the gene matches. This CDR3 is 15 amino acids long. Germline CDR1 is SNHLY and CDR2 is FYNNEI. The chain's CDR3 is CASSERGQPQETQYF. The CDR3 region has the DNA TGTGCCAGCAGTGAACGGGGACAGCCACAAGAGACCCAGTACTTC.

This clone was detected only once. This chain connects TRBV5-5 to TRBJ2-2, with 7 bases lining up with TRBD1. CDR1 is SGHKS and CDR2 is YYEKEE in the germline V gene (reference sequence). CDR3 length equals 16 residues. V gave up 3 bases and J gave up 5 bases; unmatched junction bases: 10. The CDR3, as DNA: TGTGCCAGCAGCTCTATTCGGGACAGAGCTACCGGGGAGCTGTTTTTT. It translates to CASSSIRDRATGELFF.

The gene calls are TRBV4-1 and TRBJ2-3, with 7 bases lining up with TRBD2. Germline CDR1 MGHRA, CDR2 YSYEKL. There are 12 residues in the CDR3. The ends lost 4 bases at V and 11 bases at J; junction bases unmatched: 6. The chain's CDR3 is CASSPGLRKQYF. In nucleotides, the CDR3 is TGCGCCAGCAGCCCGGGACTACGTAAGCAGTATTTT.

The V gene is TRBV5-8, the J gene TRBJ2-4; 9 bases align to TRBD1. CDR1 SGHTS and CDR2 YDEGEE come from the germline V gene. The CDR3 consists of 15 residues. After removal of 5 bases from V and 7 bases from J, the junction contained 10 bases not matched to a gene. This chain's CDR3 is CASSRTGGAGNIQYF. CDR3 sequence (DNA): TGTGCCAGCAGTCGCACAGGGGGCGCAGGTAACATTCAGTACTTC.

V is TRBV28 and J is TRBJ1-5; D might be TRBD1 (6 bases). The length of the CDR3 is 16 residues. Between the trimmed V and J ends, which lost 6 bases and 2 bases, there was a span of 17 bases. In germline, CDR1 is MDHEN, CDR2 SYDVKM. CDR3 protein: CASRQGITVRNQPQHF. In DNA form, the CDR3 reads TGTGCCAGCAGACAGGGTATTACCGTCCGCAATCAGCCCCAGCATTTT.

V gene TRBV7-8 combines with J gene TRBJ1-1, with TRBD1 identical over 7 bases. Unmatched junction bases numbered 7, after V lost 5 bases and J lost 1 base. This CDR3 contains 15 residues. The germline V gene encodes CDR1 SGHVS and CDR2 FQNEAQ. The CDR3 DNA follows: TGTGCCAGCAGCAAACAAGGGGGCTGGAACACTGAAGCTTTCTTT. Translating gives CASSKQGGWNTEAFF.

The V call is TRBV28, the J call TRBJ1-2; D possibly corresponds to TRBD1 (5 bases). The CDR3 spans 14 residues. V lost 3 bases and J lost 4, with 12 bases in between. Germline values: CDR1 MDHEN, CDR2 SYDVKM. CDR3 residues: CASSLARVSYGYTF. CDR3 bases: TGTGCCAGCAGTTTGGCCAGGGTGAGCTATGGCTACACCTTC.

V usage is TRBV5-1 and J usage is TRBJ2-5; 10 nucleotides match TRBD1. Trimming at V came to 6 bases and at J to 4 bases, leaving 6 bases not matched to a gene. This CDR3 region has 14 residues. Per the germline V gene, CDR1 is SGHRS and CDR2 is YFSETQ. The CDR3 DNA follows: TGCGCCAGCATGGACGACAGGGGGCGAGAGACCCAGTACTTC. Its translation: CASMDDRGRETQYF.

The rearrangement joins TRBV5-4 to TRBJ2-5; 10 bases match TRBD2. Germline assignment: CDR1 SGHNT and CDR2 YYREEE (reference sequence). The CDR3 is made up of 15 amino acids. With V trimmed by 4 bases and J by 5 bases, 8 bases remained unmatched. For the CDR3, the DNA is TGTGCCAGCAGCACCCAGCTAGCGGGAGTGGAGACCCAGTACTTC. It codes for CASSTQLAGVETQYF.